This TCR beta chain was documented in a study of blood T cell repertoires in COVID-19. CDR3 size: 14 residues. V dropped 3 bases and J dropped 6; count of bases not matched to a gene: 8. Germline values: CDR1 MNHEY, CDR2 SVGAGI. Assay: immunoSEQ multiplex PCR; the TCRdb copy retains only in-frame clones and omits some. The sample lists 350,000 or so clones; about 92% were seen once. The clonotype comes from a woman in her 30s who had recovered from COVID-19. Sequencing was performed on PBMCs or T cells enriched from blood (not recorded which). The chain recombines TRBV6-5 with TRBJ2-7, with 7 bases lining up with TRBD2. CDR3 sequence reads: CASSYTAGEGEQYF. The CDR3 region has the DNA TGTGCCAGCAGTTATACGGCGGGGGAGGGCGAGCAGTACTTC.